This is a list of T cell receptor beta chains from one sample in a study of CD8 T cells in Susac syndrome. TCRdb independently ran MiXCR on the immunoSEQ multiplex PCR reads; one entry per CDR3 protein. Of around 180,000 distinct CDR3 sequences listed, approximately 93% are singletons. Sequencing was done on a sample of CD4+ T cells from PBMCs. These receptors were taken from a human donor with multiple sclerosis. Each CDR3 is given with its conserved first and last residue. D genes are given only for firm matches. The size entry is marked missing in some rows and otherwise reads once, few, many or a size class.

>TRBJ2-6|TRBV2|-|TRBD1
CASSAGQDWANVLTF
TGTGCCAGCAGTGCCGGACAGGACTGGGCCAACGTCCTGACTTTC
>TRBJ1-5|TRBV15|-|-
CATRQGQSGNQPQHF
TGTGCCACGCGACAAGGACAGAGCGGCAATCAGCCCCAGCATTTT
>TRBJ2-3|TRBV10-2|-|-
CASSVADTQYF
TGCGCCAGCAGTGTTGCAGATACGCAGTATTTT
>TRBJ2-5|TRBV20-1|-|-
CSASQGQETQYF
TGCAGTGCTAGTCAGGGCCAAGAGACCCAGTACTTC
>TRBJ1-1|TRBV27|few|-
CASSKSNTEAFF
TGTGCCAGCAGTAAGAGTAACACTGAAGCTTTCTTT
>TRBJ1-5|TRBV2|-|-
CASAPGYNQPQHF
TGTGCCAGCGCTCCGGGATACAATCAGCCCCAGCATTTT
>TRBJ2-7|TRBV10-3|-|-
CAISEIGGSRSSYEQYF
TGTGCCATCAGTGAAATAGGGGGGAGTCGCAGCTCCTACGAGCAGTACTTC
>TRBJ2-1|TRBV12-5|-|-
CASGFGASAANEQFF
TGTGCTAGTGGTTTCGGGGCTAGCGCTGCAAATGAGCAGTTCTTC
>TRBJ1-1|TRBV27|once|-
CASTPHIMGTEAFF
TGTGCCAGCACCCCCCATATTATGGGCACTGAAGCTTTCTTT
>TRBJ1-4|TRBV30|-|-
CACLPPQGSPEKLFF
TGTGCCTGTCTTCCGCCGCAGGGATCCCCGGAAAAACTGTTTTTT
>TRBJ1-5|TRBV5-1|-|-
CASSLGGSGQPQHF
TGCGCCAGCAGCTTGGGGGGATCCGGTCAGCCCCAGCATTTT
>TRBJ1-1|TRBV12-3/TRBV12-4|-|TRBD1
CASSLRQGGTEAFF
TGTGCCAGCAGTTTAAGACAGGGGGGGACTGAAGCTTTCTTT
>TRBJ2-3|TRBV7-2|-|TRBD2
CASSSSGGQYF
TGTGCCAGCAGCTCCAGCGGGGGCCAGTATTTT
>TRBJ2-1|TRBV5-1|-|-
CASREGNRNNEQFF
TGCGCCAGCCGAGAAGGGAACAGGAACAATGAGCAGTTCTTC
>TRBJ2-6|TRBV6-5|few|-
CASSLRYSGANVLTF
TGTGCCAGCAGTTTGAGATATTCTGGGGCCAACGTCCTGACTTTC
>TRBJ2-7|TRBV19|-|-
CASSVTGYEQYF
TGTGCCAGTAGTGTGACAGGTTATGAGCAGTACTTC
>TRBJ2-1|TRBV12-3/TRBV12-4|-|-
CASRAASWKHEQFF
TGTGCCAGCAGAGCTGCCTCTTGGAAACATGAGCAGTTCTTC
>TRBJ2-3|TRBV9|-|-
CASSVDSDSIDTQYF
TGTGCCAGCAGCGTAGATAGTGATAGTATAGATACGCAGTATTTT
>TRBJ2-2|TRBV20-1|-|-
CSARDTANTGELFF
TGCAGTGCTAGAGATACCGCGAACACCGGGGAGCTGTTTTTT
>TRBJ2-5|TRBV2|-|-
CASRRNQETQYF
TGTGCCAGCCGGCGTAACCAAGAGACCCAGTACTTC
>TRBJ2-1|TRBV6-2/TRBV6-3|-|TRBD2
CASRPGLGGEQFF
TGTGCCAGCAGGCCGGGACTAGGGGGTGAGCAGTTCTTC
>TRBJ2-2|TRBV30|-|-
CASVSRSGYTGELFF
TGTGCCTCCGTCTCGAGGTCCGGCTACACCGGGGAGCTGTTTTTT
>TRBJ2-5|TRBV20-1|-|TRBD2
CSAPRLAEALQYF
TGCAGTGCCCCAAGGCTAGCGGAGGCCTTGCAGTACTTC